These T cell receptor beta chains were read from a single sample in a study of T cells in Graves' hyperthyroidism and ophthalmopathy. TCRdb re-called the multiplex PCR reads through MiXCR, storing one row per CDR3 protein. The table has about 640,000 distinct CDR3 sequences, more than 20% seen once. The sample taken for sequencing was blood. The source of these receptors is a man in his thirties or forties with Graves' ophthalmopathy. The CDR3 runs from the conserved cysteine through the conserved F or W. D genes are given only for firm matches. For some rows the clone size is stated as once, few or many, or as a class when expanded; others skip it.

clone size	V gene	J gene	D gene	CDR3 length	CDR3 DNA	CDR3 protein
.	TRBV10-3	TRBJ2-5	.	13	TGTGCCATCAGTGACCAAAAACAAGAGACCCAGTACTTC	CAISDQKQETQYF
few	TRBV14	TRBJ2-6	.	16	TGTGCCAGCAGCCAAGATTTAGGCACCGGGGCCAACGTCCTGACTTTC	CASSQDLGTGANVLTF
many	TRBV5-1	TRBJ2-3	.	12	TGCGCCAGCAGCTTGCTGGAAGATACGCAGTATTTT	CASSLLEDTQYF
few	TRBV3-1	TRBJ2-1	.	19	TGTGCCAGCAGCCGGGGGTGGGCTGACCTCGGTAGCTCCTACAATGAGCAGTTCTTC	CASSRGWADLGSSYNEQFF
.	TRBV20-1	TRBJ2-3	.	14	TGCAGTGCTCCGACCCTTCCACTCACAGATACGCAGTATTTT	CSAPTLPLTDTQYF
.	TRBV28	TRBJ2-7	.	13	TGTGCCAGCGTCGTGGCAGGGGTTTACGAGCAGTACTTC	CASVVAGVYEQYF
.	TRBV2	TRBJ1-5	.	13	TGTGCCAGCAGTGAGGAAGGGCCTGGGGCCCAGCATTTT	CASSEEGPGAQHF
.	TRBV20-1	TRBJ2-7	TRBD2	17	TGCAGTGCTAGAGCCCCCGCGAGCGGGGGGATCTCCTACGAGCAGTACTTC	CSARAPASGGISYEQYF
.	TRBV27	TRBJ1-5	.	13	TGTGCCAGCAGCCCCCTGGGCAATCAGCCCCAGCATTTT	CASSPLGNQPQHF
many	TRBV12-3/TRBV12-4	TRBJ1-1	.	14	TGTGCCAGCAGTTTAATGGGGGCAGTCACTGAAGCTTTCTTT	CASSLMGAVTEAFF
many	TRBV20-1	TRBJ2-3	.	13	TGCAGTGCTCTTTCACTCTCCGGGGATACGCAGTATTTT	CSALSLSGDTQYF
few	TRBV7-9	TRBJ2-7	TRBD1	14	TGTGCCAGCAGCCCACCCGAGGGGGCGGGCGAGCAGTACTTC	CASSPPEGAGEQYF
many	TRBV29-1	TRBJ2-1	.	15	TGCAGCGTTGAAGGGCGGGGTGGCTCCTACAATGAGCAGTTCTTC	CSVEGRGGSYNEQFF
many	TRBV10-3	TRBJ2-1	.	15	TGTGCCATCAGTGAGTCGACTATCTCCTACAATGAGCAGTTCTTC	CAISESTISYNEQFF
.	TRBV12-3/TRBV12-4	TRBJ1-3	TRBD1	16	TGTGCCAGCAGTAAGACAGGGCCAAACTCAGGAAACACCATATATTTT	CASSKTGPNSGNTIYF
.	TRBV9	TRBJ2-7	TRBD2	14	TGTGCCAGCAGCGCAGGACTAGCAAGCGACGAGCAGTACTTC	CASSAGLASDEQYF
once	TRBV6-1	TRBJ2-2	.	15	TGTGCCAGCAGCCCCGGGAACGCGAACACCGGGGAGCTGTTTTTT	CASSPGNANTGELFF
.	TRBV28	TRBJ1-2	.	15	TGTGCCAGCAGTCAACCTAGGCAGGGCTTGCGTGGCTACACCTTC	CASSQPRQGLRGYTF
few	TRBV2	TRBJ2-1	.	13	TGTGCCAGTACAACGAGCTCCTACAATGAGCAGTTCTTC	CASTTSSYNEQFF
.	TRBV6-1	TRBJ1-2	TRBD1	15	TGTGCCAGCAGTTCCCCGGGACAGGTTCCCTATGGCTACACCTTC	CASSSPGQVPYGYTF
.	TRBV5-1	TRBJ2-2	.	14	TGCGCCAGCAGCTTGGTTCAAAGGGGCGGGGAGCTGTTTTTT	CASSLVQRGGELFF
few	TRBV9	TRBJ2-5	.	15	TGTGCCAGCAGCGTAGAAATTGATTCGGGTGAGACCCAGTACTTC	CASSVEIDSGETQYF
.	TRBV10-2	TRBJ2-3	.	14	TGCGCCAGCAGTGAGAACGGGAGATTAGATACGCAGTATTTT	CASSENGRLDTQYF
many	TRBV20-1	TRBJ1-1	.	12	TGCAGTGCTAGGAGCCAGCGAAGTGAAGCTTTCTTT	CSARSQRSEAFF
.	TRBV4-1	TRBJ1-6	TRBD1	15	TGCGCCAGCAGCCAAGGAGACAGGGGGGCGGCACCCCTCCACTTT	CASSQGDRGAAPLHF
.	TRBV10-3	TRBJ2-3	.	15	TGTGCCATCAGTGAGTCGGGCGGGATCACAGATACGCAGTATTTT	CAISESGGITDTQYF
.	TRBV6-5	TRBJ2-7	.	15	TGTGCCAGCAGTTACGTACAGGGGGGGGCCTACGAGCAGTACTTC	CASSYVQGGAYEQYF
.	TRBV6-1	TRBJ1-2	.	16	TGTGCCAGCAGTGAATATAAGGGACCAACCACCCATGGCTACACCTTC	CASSEYKGPTTHGYTF
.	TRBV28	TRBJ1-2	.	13	TGTGCCAGCAGTTCGGGTAAAGGCTATGGCTACACCTTC	CASSSGKGYGYTF
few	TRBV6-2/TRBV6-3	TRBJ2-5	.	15	TGTGCCAGCAGTTACGGGACTCTCAGCCAAGAGACCCAGTACTTC	CASSYGTLSQETQYF
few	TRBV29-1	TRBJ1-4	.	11	TGCAGCGTTGAACTTTACGAAAAACTGTTTTTT	CSVELYEKLFF
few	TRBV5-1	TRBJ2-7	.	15	TGCGCCAGCAGCTTCAATGGCGGAGACCACTACGAGCAGTACTTC	CASSFNGGDHYEQYF
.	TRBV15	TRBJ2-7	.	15	TGTGCCGCCAGCAGAGATGATAGCGGAACCTACGAGCAGTACTTC	CAASRDDSGTYEQYF
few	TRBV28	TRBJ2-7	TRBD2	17	TGTGCCAGCACCTCGGTAGCGGGAGGGCTCAAACGGTACGAGCAGTACTTC	CASTSVAGGLKRYEQYF
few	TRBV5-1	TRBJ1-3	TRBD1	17	TGCGCCAGCAGCTTGGAAGGGGGCAGGGGGCCTGGAAACACCATATATTTT	CASSLEGGRGPGNTIYF
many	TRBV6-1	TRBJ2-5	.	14	TGTGCCAGCAGTGAAATTGGGATACAAGAGACCCAGTACTTC	CASSEIGIQETQYF
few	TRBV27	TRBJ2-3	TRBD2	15	TGTGCCAGCAGTCTAAGCGGGAGGTGGCAAGATACGCAGTATTTT	CASSLSGRWQDTQYF
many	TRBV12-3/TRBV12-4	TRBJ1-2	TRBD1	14	TGTGCCAGCAGACCACCGGGACAGGGCTCTGGCTACACCTTC	CASRPPGQGSGYTF
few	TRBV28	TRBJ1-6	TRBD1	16	TGTGCCAGCAGAATACAGGGGAGCTCCTATAATTCACCCCTCCACTTT	CASRIQGSSYNSPLHF
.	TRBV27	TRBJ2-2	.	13	TGTGCCAGCAGTTTGAAGGGTGGCGGGGAGCTGTTTTTT	CASSLKGGGELFF
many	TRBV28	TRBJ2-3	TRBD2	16	TGTGCCAGCAGTTGGGGACTAGCGAGATCCACAGATACGCAGTATTTT	CASSWGLARSTDTQYF
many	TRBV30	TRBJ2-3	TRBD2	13	TGTGCCTGGAACCGGGAGGGAGGAGATACGCAGTATTTT	CAWNREGGDTQYF
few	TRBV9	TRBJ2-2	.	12	TGTGCCAGCAGCGCCAGTTCTGGGGAGCTGTTTTTT	CASSASSGELFF
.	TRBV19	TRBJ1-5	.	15	TGTGCCAGTAGTATGACATTGTATAGCAATCAGCCCCAGCATTTT	CASSMTLYSNQPQHF
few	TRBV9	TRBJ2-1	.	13	TGTGCCAGCAGCGTAGCAGGGGCGGATGAGCAGTTCTTC	CASSVAGADEQFF
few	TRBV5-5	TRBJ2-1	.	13	TGTGCCAGCAGCTGGGGAGATGGTACGGAGCAGTTCTTC	CASSWGDGTEQFF
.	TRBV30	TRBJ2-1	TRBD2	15	TGTGCCTTTGAGCAGGGACTAGCGGGCTACAATGAGCAGTTCTTC	CAFEQGLAGYNEQFF
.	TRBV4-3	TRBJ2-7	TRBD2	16	TGCGCCAGCAGCCAAGTTGGGGTAGCGGGGGCCTACGAGCAGTACTTC	CASSQVGVAGAYEQYF
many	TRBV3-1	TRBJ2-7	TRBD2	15	TGTGCCAGCAGCCACTCAAGCGGGAGACGTTACGAGCAGTACTTC	CASSHSSGRRYEQYF
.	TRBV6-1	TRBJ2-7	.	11	TGTGCCAGCAGTACGACTCACGAGCAGTACTTC	CASSTTHEQYF
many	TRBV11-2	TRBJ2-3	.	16	TGTGCCAGCAGCTTAGGGGACAAGGGGGAGGCAGATACGCAGTATTTT	CASSLGDKGEADTQYF